Detailed here is one T cell receptor beta chain. Its antigen is still unknown. V was cut by 3 bases and J by 5 bases, with 7 bases left in between. The CDR3 length is 12 residues. Germline lookup yields CDR1 MGHDK and CDR2 SYGVNS. TCRdb's copy holds only in-frame clones and misses some; the assay was immunoSEQ multiplex PCR. In the table there are around 1,900,000 clones, around 93% of which are singletons. The naive CD8 population came from CD45RO-negative cells selected for CCR7, without terminally differentiated effector memory CD45RA+ cells. Adults of Caucasian background living in Nashville, Tennessee made up all donors. This entry belongs to a study of shared clonotypes between healthy human individuals. Study context: The plates for each donor numbered three CD4 naive, three CD4 memory, two CD8 naive and one CD8 memory. Study-level points and caveats: Measured sharing among donors was expected to vary with sequencing depth. In general, naive subsets displayed greater estimated richness than memory subsets did.

The TCR was taken from a young man in good health. Some clones in this sample may be carry-over from other donors' samples. The sequenced sample was naive CD8+ T cells from PBMCs. This chain connects TRBV25-1 to TRBJ2-5; D not certain. The CDR3 protein is CASSDLVETQYF. The CDR3 DNA follows: TGTGCCAGCAGTGACCTGGTGGAGACCCAGTACTTC. Drawing the rest from reference TRBV25-1 and TRBJ2-5, the complete variable domain is EADIYQTPRYLVIGTGKKITLECSQTMGHDKMYWYQQDPGMELHLIHYSYGVNSTEKGDLSSESTVSRIRTEHFPLTLESARPSHTSQYLCASSDLVETQYFGPGTRLLVL.